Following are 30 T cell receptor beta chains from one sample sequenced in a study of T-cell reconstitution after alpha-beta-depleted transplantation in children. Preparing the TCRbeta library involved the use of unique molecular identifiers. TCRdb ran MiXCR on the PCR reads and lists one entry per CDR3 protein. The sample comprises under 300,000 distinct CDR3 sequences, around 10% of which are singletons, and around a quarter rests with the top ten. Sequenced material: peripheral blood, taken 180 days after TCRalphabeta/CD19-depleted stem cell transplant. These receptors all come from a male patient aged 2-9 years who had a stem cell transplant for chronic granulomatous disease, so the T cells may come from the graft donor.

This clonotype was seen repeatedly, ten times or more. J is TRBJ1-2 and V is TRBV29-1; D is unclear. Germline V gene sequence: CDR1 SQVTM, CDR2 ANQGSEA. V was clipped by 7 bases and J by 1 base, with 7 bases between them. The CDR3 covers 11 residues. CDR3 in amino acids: CSAASNYGYTF. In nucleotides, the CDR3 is TGCAGCGCCGCCAGTAACTATGGCTACACCTTC.

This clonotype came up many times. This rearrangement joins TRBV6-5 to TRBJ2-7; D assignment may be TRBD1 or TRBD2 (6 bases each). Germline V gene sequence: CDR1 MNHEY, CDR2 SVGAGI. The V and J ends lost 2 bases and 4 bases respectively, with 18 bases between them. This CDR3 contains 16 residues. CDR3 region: CASSYGGLPGDYEQYF. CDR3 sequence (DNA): TGTGCCAGCAGTTACGGGGGGCTCCCTGGCGATTACGAGCAGTACTTC.

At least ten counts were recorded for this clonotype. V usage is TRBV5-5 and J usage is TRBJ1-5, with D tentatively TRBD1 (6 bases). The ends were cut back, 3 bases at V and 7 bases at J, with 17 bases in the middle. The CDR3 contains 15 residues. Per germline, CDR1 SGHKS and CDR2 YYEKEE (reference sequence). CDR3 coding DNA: TGTGCCAGCAGCTCGGATGACAGGTTCGGCCAGCCCCAGCATTTT. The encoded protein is CASSSDDRFGQPQHF.

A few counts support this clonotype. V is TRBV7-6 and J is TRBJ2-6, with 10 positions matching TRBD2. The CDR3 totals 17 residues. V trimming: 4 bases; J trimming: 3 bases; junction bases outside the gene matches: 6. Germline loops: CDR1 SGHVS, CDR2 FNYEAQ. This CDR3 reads CASSSLAGAGGANVLTF. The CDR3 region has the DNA TGTGCCAGCAGCTCTCTAGCGGGGGCTGGTGGGGCCAACGTCCTGACTTTC.

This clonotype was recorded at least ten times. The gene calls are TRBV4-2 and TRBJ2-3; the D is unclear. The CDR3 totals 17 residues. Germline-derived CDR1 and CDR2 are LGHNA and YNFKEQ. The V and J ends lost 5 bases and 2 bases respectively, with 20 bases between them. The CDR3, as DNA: TGTGCCAGCAGCTTCAAAGAAGTAGGACGGAACACAGATACGCAGTATTTT. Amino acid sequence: CASSFKEVGRNTDTQYF.

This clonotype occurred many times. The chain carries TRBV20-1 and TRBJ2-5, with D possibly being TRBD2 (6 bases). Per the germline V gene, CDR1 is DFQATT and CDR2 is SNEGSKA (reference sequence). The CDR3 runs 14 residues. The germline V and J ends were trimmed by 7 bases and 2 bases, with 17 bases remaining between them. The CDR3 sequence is CSVRQGTVQETQYF. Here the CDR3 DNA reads TGCAGTGTTAGGCAAGGGACTGTACAAGAGACCCAGTACTTC.

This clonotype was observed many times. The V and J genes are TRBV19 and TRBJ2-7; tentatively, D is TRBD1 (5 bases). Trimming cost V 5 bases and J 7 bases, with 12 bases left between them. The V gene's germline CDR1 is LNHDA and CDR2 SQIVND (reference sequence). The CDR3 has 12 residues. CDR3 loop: CASSQSRAEQYF. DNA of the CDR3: TGTGCCAGTAGTCAATCCAGGGCTGAGCAGTACTTC.

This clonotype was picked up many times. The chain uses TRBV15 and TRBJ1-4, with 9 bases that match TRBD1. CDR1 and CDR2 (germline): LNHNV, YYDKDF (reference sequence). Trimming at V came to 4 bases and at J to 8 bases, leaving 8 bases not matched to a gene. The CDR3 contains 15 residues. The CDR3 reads CATSMRQGVNEKLFF. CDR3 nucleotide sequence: TGTGCCACCAGCATGAGACAGGGGGTGAACGAAAAACTGTTTTTT.

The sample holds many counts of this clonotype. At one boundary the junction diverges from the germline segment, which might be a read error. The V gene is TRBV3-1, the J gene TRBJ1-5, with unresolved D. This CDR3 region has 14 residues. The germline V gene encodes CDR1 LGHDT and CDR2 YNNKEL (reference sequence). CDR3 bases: TGTGCCAGCAGTCAAGGTGGTAGCAATCAGCCCCAGCATTTT. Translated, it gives CASSQGGSNQPQHF. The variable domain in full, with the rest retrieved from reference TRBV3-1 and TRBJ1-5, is DTAVSQTPKYLVTQMGNDKSIKCEQNLGHDTMYWYKQDSKKFLKIMFSYNNKELIINETVPNRFSPKSPDKAHLNLHINSLELGDSAVYFCASSQGGSNQPQHFGDGTRLSIL.

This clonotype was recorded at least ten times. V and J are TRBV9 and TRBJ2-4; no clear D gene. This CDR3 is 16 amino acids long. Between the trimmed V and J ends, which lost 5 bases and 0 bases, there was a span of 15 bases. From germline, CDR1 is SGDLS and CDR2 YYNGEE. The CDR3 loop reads CASRKRDGVAKNIQYF. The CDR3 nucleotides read TGTGCCAGCAGGAAACGAGATGGCGTAGCCAAAAACATTCAGTACTTC.

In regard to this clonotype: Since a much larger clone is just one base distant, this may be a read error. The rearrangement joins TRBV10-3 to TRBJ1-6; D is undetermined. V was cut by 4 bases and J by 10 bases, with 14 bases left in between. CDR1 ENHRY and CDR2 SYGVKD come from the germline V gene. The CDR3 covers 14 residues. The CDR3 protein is CAISGHGFGSPLHF. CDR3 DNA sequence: TGTGCCATCAGTGGACATGGGTTTGGCTCACCCCTCCACTTT.

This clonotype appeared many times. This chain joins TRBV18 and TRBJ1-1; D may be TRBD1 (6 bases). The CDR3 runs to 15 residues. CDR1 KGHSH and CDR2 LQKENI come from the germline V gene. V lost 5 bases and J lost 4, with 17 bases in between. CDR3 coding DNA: TGTGCCAGCTCAACGAAACAGGGACCCGGCACTGAAGCTTTCTTT. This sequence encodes CASSTKQGPGTEAFF.

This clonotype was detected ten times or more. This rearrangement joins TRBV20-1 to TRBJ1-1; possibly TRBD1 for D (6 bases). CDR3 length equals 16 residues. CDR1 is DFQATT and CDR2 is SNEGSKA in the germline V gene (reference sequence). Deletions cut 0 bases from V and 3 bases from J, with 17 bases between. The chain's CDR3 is CSARDRRTGIDTEAFF. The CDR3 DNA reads TGCAGTGCTAGAGATCGCCGCACAGGGATCGACACTGAAGCTTTCTTT.

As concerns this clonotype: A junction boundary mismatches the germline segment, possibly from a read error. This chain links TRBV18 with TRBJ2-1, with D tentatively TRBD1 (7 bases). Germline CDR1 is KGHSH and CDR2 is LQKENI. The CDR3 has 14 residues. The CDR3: CASSGGGGYDEQFF. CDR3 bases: TGTGCCAGCTCAGGAGGAGGGGGCTACGATGAGCAGTTCTTC.

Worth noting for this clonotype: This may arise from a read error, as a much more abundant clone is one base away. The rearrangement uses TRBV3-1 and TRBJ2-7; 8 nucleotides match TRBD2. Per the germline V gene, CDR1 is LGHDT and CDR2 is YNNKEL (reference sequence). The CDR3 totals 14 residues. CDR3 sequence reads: CASSQGPGGYGQYF. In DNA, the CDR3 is TGTGCCAGCAGCCAAGGTCCGGGAGGGTACGGGCAGTACTTC.

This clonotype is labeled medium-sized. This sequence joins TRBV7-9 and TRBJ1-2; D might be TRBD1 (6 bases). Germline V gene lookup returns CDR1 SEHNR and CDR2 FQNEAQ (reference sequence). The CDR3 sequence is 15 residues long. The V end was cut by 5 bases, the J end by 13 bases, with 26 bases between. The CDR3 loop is CASSPRSTGGRSFTF. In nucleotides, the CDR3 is TGTGCCAGCAGCCCCCGCTCGACCGGGGGCCGGTCGTTCACCTTC.

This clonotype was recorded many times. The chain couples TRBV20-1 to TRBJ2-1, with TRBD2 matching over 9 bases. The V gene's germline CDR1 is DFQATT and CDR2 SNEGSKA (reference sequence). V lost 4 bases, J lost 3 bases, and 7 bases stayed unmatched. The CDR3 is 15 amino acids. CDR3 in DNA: TGCAGTGCTAAGGAGGCGGGAGGGGACTACAATGAGCAGTTCTTC. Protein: CSAKEAGGDYNEQFF.

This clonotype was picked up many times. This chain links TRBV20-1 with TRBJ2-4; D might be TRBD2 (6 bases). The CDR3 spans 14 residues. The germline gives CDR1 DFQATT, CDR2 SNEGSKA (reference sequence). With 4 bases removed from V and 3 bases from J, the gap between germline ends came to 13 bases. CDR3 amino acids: CSANGGGGKNIQYF. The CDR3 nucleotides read TGCAGTGCTAACGGGGGTGGTGGCAAAAACATTCAGTACTTC.

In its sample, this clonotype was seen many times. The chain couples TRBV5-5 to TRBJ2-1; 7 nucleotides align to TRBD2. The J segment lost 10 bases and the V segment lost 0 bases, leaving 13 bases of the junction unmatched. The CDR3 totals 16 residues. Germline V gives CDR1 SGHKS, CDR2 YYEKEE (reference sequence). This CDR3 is CASSLEGIPAGSEQFF. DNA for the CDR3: TGTGCCAGCAGCTTGGAGGGGATACCAGCGGGGTCCGAGCAGTTCTTC.

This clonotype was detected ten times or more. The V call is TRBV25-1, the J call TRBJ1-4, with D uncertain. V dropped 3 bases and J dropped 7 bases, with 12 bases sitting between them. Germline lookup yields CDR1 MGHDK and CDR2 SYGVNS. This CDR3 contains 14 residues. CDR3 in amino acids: CASSDGGLGEKLFF. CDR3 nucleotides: TGTGCCAGCAGTGATGGCGGACTGGGTGAAAAACTGTTTTTT.

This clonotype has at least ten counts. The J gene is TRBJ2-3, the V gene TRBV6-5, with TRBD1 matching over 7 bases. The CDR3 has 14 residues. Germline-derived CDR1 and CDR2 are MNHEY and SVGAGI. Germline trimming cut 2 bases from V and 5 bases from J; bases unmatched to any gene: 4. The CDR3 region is CASSYEGALDTQYF. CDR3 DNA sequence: TGTGCCAGCAGTTACGAGGGGGCCTTAGATACGCAGTATTTT.

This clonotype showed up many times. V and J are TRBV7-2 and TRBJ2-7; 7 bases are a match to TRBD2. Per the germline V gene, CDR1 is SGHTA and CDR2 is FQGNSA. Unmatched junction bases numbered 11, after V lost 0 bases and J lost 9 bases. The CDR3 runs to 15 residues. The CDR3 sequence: CASSLASGSGRGQYF. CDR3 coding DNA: TGTGCCAGCAGCTTAGCGTCCGGTAGCGGGCGCGGGCAGTACTTC.

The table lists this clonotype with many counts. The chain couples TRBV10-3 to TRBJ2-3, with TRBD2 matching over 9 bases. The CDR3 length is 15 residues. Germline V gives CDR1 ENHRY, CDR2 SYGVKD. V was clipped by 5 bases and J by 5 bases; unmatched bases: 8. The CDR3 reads CAISLSGSAGDTQYF. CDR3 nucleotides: TGTGCCATCAGTCTTAGCGGGAGTGCTGGAGATACGCAGTATTTT.

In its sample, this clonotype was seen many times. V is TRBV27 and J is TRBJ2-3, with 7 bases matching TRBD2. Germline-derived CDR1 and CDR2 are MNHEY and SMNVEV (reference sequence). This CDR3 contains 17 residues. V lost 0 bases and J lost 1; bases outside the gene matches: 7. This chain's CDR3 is CASSLSRTSTGTDTQYF. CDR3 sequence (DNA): TGTGCCAGCAGTTTATCACGGACTAGTACCGGCACAGATACGCAGTATTTT.

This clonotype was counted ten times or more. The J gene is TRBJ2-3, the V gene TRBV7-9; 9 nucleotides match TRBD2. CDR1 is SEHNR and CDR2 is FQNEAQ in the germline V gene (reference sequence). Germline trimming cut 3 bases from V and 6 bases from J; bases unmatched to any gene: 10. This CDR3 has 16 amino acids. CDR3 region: CASSFATSGWGDTQYF. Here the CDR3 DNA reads TGTGCCAGCAGCTTCGCGACTAGCGGATGGGGGGATACGCAGTATTTT.

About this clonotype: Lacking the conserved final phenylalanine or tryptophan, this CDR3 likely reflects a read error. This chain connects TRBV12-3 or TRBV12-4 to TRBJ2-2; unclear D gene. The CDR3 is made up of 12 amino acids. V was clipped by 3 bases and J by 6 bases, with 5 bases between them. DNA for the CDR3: TGTGCCAGCAGTTTTTTCCCCGGGGAGCTGTTTCTT. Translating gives CASSFFPGELFL.

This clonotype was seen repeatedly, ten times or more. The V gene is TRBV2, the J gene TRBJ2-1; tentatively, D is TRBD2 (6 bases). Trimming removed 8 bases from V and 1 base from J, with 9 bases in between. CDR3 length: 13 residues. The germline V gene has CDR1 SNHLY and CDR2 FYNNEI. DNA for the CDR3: TGTGCCAGCGGCCGGGGGTCCTACAATGAGCAGTTCTTC. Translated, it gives CASGRGSYNEQFF.

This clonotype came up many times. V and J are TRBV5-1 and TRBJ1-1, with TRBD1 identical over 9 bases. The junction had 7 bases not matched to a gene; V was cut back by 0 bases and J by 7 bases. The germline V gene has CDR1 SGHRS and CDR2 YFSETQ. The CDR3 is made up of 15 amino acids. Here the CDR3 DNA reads TGCGCCAGCAGCTTGGCCGGGACAGGGAGACGTGAAGCTTTCTTT. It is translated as CASSLAGTGRREAFF. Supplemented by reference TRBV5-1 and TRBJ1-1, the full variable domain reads KAGVTQTPRYLIKTRGQQVTLSCSPISGHRSVSWYQQTPGQGLQFLFEYFSETQRNKGNFPGRFSGRQFSNSRSEMNVSTLELGDSALYLCASSLAGTGRREAFFGQGTRLTVV.

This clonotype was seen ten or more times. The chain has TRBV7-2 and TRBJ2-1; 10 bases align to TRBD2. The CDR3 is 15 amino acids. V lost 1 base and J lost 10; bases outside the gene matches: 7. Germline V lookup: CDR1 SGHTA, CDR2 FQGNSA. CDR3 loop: CASSLDGTSVGEQFF. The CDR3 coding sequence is TGTGCCAGCAGCTTAGATGGGACTAGCGTTGGGGAGCAGTTCTTC. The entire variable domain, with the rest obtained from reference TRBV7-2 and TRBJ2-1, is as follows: GAGVSQSPSNKVTEKGKDVELRCDPISGHTALYWYRQSLGQGLEFLIYFQGNSAPDKSGLPSDRFSAERTGGSVSTLTIQRTQQEDSAVYLCASSLDGTSVGEQFFGPGTRLTVL.

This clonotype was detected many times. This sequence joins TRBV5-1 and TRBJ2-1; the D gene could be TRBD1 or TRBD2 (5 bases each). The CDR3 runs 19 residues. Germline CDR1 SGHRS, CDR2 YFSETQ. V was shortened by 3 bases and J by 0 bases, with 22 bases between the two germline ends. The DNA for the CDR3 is TGCGCCAGCAGCTCCCCAGTGACAAACGGGACCAGCTCCTACAATGAGCAGTTCTTC. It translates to CASSSPVTNGTSSYNEQFF.